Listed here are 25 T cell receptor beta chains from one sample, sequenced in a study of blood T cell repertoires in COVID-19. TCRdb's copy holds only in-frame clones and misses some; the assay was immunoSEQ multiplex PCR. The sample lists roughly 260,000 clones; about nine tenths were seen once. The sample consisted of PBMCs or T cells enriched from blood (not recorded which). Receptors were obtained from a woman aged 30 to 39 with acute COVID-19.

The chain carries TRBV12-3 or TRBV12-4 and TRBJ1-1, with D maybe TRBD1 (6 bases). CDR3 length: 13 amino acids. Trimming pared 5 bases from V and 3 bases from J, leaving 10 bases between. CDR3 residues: CASSRTVHTEAFF. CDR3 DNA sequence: TGTGCCAGCAGTCGGACAGTTCACACTGAAGCTTTCTTT.

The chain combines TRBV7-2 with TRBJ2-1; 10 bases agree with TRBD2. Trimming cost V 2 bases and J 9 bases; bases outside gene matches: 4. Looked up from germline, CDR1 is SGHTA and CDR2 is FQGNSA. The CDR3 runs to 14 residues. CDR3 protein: CASSLSSGSGEQFF. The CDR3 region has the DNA TGTGCCAGCAGCTTATCTAGCGGGAGTGGTGAGCAGTTCTTC.

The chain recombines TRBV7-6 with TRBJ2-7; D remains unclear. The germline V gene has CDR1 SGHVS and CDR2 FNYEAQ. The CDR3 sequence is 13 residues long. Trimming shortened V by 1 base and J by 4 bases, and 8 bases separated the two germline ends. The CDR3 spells CASSLENGYEQYF. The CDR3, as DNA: TGTGCCAGCAGCTTAGAGAACGGGTACGAGCAGTACTTC.

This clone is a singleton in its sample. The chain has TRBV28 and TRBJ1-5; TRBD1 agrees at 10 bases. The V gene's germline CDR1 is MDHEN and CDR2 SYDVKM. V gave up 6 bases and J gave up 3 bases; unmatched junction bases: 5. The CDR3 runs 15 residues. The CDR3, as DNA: TGTGCCAGCAGCCGGGGACAGGGGTCCAATCAGCCCCAGCATTTT. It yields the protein CASSRGQGSNQPQHF.

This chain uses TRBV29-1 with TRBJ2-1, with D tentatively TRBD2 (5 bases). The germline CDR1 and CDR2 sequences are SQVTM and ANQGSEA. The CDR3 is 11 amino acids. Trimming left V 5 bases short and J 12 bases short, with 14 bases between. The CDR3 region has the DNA TGCAGCGTTCTGAGGGAGACGGTGCAGTTCTTC. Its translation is CSVLRETVQFF.

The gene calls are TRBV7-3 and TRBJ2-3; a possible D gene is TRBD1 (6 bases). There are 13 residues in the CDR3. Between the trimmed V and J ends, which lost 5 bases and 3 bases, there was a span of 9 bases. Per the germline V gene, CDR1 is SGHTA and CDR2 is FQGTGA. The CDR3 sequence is CASSATGTDTQYF. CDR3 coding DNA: TGTGCCAGCAGCGCCACAGGGACAGATACGCAGTATTTT.

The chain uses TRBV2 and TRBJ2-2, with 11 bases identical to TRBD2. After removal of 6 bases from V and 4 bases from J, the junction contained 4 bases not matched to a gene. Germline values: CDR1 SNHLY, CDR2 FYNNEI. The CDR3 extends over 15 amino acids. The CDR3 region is CASSSTSGGTGELFF. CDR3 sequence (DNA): TGTGCCAGCAGCTCTACTAGCGGGGGCACCGGGGAGCTGTTTTTT.

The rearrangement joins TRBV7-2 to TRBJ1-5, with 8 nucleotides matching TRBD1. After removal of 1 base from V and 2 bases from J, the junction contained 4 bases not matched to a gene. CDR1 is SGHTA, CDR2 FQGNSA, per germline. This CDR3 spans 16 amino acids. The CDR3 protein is CASSLGDRGGNQPQHF. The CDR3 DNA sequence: TGTGCCAGCAGCTTAGGTGACAGGGGAGGCAATCAGCCCCAGCATTTT.

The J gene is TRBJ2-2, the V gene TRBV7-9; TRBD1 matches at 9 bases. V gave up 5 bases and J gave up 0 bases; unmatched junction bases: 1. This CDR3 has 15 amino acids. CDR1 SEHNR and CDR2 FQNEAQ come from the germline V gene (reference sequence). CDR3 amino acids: CASSRQGANTGELFF. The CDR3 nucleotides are TGTGCCAGCAGCCGACAGGGGGCGAACACCGGGGAGCTGTTTTTT.

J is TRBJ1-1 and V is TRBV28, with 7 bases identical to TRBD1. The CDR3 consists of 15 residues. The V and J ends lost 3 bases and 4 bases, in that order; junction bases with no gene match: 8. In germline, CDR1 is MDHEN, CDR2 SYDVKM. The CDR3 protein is CASSLGAQGVTEAFF. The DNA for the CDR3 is TGTGCCAGCAGTTTGGGGGCCCAGGGGGTCACTGAAGCTTTCTTT.

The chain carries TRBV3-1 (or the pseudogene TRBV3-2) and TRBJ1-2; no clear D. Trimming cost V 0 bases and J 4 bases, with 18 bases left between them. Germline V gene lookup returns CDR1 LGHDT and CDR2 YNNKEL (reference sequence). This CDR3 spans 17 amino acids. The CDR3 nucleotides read TGTGCCAGCAGCCAAGATTTGTCTGGTCTTCTGAGCTATGGCTACACCTTC. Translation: CASSQDLSGLLSYGYTF.

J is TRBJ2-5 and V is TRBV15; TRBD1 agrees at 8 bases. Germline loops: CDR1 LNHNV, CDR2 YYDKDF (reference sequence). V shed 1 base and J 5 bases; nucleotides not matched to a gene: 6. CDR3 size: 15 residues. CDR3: CATSRGDRGQETQYF. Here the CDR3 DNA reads TGTGCCACCAGCAGAGGAGACAGGGGTCAGGAGACCCAGTACTTC. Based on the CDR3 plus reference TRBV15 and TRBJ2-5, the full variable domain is DAMVIQNPRYQVTQFGKPVTLSCSQTLNHNVMYWYQQKSSQAPKLLFHYYDKDFNNEADTPDNFQSRRPNTSFCFLDIRSPGLGDTAMYLCATSRGDRGQETQYFGPGTRLLVL.

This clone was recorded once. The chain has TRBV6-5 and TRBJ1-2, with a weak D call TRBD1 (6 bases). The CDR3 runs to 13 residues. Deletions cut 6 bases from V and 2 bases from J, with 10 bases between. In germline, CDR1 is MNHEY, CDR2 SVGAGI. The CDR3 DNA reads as TGTGCCAGCAGACCAACAGGGAACTATGGCTACACCTTC. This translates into CASRPTGNYGYTF.

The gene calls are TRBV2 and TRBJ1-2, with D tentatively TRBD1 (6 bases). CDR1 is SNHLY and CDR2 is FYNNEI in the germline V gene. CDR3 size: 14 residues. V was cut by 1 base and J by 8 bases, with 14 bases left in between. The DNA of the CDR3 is TGTGCCAGCAGTGAAGAGGGGTTAACAGGGGGCTACACCTTC. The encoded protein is CASSEEGLTGGYTF. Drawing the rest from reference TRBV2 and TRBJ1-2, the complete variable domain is EPEVTQTPSHQVTQMGQEVILRCVPISNHLYFYWYRQILGQKVEFLVSFYNNEISEKSEIFDDQFSVERPDGSNFTLKIRSTKLEDSAMYFCASSEEGLTGGYTFGSGTRLTVV.

The CDR3 region has the DNA TGTGCCAGCAGCACCCGGACAGGGGGCGTTAAGACCCAGTACTTC. Amino acids: CASSTRTGGVKTQYF. The genes are TRBV2 and TRBJ2-5, with TRBD1 identical over 11 bases. The CDR3 runs 15 residues. CDR1 is SNHLY and CDR2 is FYNNEI in the germline V gene. The V segment lost 6 bases and the J segment 6 bases; nucleotides outside the gene matches: 9.

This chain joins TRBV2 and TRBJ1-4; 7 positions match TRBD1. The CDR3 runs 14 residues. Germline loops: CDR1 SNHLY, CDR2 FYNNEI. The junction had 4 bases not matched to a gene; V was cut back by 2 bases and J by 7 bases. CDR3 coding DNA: TGTGCCAGCAGTGAAAGGGGGCGAGGTGAAAAACTGTTTTTT. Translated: CASSERGRGEKLFF. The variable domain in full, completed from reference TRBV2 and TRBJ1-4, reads EPEVTQTPSHQVTQMGQEVILRCVPISNHLYFYWYRQILGQKVEFLVSFYNNEISEKSEIFDDQFSVERPDGSNFTLKIRSTKLEDSAMYFCASSERGRGEKLFFGSGTQLSVL.

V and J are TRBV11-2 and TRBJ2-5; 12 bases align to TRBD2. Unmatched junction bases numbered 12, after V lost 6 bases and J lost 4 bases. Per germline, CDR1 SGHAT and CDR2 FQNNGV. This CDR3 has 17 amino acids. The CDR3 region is CASRPGETSGSRETQYF. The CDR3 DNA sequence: TGTGCCAGCAGACCCGGAGAGACTAGCGGGAGTCGAGAGACCCAGTACTTC. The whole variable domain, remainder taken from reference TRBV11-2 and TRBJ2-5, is EAGVAQSPRYKIIEKRQSVAFWCNPISGHATLYWYQQILGQGPKLLIQFQNNGVVDDSQLPKDRFSAERLKGVDSTLKIQPAKLEDSAVYLCASRPGETSGSRETQYFGPGTRLLVL.

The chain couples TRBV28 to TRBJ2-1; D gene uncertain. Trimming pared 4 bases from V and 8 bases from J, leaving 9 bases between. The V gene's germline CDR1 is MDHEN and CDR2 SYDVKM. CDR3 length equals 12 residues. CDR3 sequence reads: CASSYGGDEQFF. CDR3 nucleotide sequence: TGTGCCAGCAGTTACGGTGGAGATGAGCAGTTCTTC.

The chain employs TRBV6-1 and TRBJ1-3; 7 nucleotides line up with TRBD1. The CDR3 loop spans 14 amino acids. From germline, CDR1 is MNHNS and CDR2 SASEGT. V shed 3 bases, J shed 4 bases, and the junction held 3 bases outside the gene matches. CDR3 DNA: TGTGCCAGCAGTGACCCGGGACAGGGAAACACCATATATTTT. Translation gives CASSDPGQGNTIYF.

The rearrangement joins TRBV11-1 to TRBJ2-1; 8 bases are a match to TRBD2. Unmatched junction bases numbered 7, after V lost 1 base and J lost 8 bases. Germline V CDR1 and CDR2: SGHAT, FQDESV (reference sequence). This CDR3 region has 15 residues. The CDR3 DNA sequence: TGTGCCAGCAGCTTAGGAGCGGGGGCCGGCGATGAGCAGTTCTTC. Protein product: CASSLGAGAGDEQFF. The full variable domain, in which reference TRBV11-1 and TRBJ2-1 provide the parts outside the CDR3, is EAEVAQSPRYKITEKSQAVAFWCDPISGHATLYWYRQILGQGPELLVQFQDESVVDDSQLPKDRFSAERLKGVDSTLKIQPAELGDSAMYLCASSLGAGAGDEQFFGPGTRLTVL.

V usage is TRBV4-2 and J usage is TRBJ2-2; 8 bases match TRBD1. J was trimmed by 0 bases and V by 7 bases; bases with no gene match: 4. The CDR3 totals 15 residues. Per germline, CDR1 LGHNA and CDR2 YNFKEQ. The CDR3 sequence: CASTRDRPNTGELFF. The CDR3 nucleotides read TGTGCCAGCACCCGGGACAGGCCGAACACCGGGGAGCTGTTTTTT.

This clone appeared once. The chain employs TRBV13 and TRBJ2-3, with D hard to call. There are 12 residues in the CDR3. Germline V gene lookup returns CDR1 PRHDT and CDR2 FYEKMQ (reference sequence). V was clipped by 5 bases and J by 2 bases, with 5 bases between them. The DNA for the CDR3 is TGTGCCAGCAGCCTACCCACAGATACGCAGTATTTT. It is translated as CASSLPTDTQYF.

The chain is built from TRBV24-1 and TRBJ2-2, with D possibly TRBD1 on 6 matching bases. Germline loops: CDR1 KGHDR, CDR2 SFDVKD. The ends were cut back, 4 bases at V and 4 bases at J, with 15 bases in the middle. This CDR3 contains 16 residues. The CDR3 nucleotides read TGTGCCACCAGTGACGCCCAGGGGCTGATCACCGGGGAGCTGTTTTTT. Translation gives CATSDAQGLITGELFF.

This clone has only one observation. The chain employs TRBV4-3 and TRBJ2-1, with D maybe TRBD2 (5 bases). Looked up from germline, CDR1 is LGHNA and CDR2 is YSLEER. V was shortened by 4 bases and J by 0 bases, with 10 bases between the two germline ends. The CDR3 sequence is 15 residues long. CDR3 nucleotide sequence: TGCGCCAGCAGCCCCCGGAGGAGCTCCTACAATGAGCAGTTCTTC. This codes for CASSPRRSSYNEQFF.

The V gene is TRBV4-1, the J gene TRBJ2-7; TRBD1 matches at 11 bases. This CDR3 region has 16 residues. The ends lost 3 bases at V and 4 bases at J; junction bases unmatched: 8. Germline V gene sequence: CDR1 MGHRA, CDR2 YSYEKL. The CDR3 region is CASSQDGTGGQYEQYF. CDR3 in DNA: TGCGCCAGCAGCCAGGACGGGACAGGGGGTCAGTACGAGCAGTACTTC.